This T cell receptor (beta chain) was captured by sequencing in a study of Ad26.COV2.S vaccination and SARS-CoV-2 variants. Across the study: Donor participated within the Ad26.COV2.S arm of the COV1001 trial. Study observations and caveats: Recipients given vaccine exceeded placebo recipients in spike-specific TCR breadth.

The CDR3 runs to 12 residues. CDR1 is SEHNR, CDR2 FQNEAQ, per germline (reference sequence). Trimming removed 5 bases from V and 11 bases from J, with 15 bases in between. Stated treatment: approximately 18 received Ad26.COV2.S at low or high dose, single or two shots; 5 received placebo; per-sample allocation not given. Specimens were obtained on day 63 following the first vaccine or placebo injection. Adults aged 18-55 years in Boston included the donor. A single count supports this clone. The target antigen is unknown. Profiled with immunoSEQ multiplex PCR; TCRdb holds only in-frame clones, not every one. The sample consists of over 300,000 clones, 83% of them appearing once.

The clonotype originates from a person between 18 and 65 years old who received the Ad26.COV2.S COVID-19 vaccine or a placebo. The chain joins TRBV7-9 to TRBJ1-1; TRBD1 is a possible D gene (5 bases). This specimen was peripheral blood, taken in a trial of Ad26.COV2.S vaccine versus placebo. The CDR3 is CASSIPGGEAFF. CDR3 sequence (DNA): TGTGCCAGCAGCATCCCGGGGGGGGAGGCTTTCTTT.